A selection of T cell receptor beta chains follows, all from one sample in a study of blood T cell repertoires in COVID-19. Assay used: immunoSEQ multiplex PCR; TCRdb lists only in-frame clones, some missing. Among around 200,000 clones listed, 70% to 90% were seen once. Sequencing input: peripheral blood. The receptors here all came from a woman aged 80 or older with acute or convalescent COVID-19. CDR3s include the opening cysteine and the closing phenylalanine or tryptophan. The D gene is left open where the match is weak. Expanded clones get a size class; other rows say once, few or many, or leave the size out.

d_gene: TRBD1
abundance: .
v_gene: TRBV11-3
j_gene: TRBJ2-1
CDR3aa: CASSLGRQGGEQFF
CDR3nt: TGTGCCAGCAGCTTAGGTAGACAGGGTGGTGAGCAGTTCTTC

d_gene: TRBD2
abundance: once
v_gene: TRBV5-4
j_gene: TRBJ2-2
CDR3aa: CASSLGGLAGGTTGELFF
CDR3nt: TGTGCCAGCAGCTTGGGGGGACTAGCGGGAGGGACGACCGGGGAGCTGTTTTTT

d_gene: .
abundance: .
v_gene: TRBV7-2
j_gene: TRBJ1-2
CDR3aa: CASSLGPGGYGYTF
CDR3nt: TGTGCCAGCAGCTTAGGTCCGGGGGGCTATGGCTACACCTTC

d_gene: TRBD1
abundance: .
v_gene: TRBV4-3
j_gene: TRBJ2-3
CDR3aa: CASSQDQGRGRKADTQYF
CDR3nt: TGCGCCAGCAGCCAAGATCAGGGTAGGGGGCGTAAGGCAGATACGCAGTATTTT

d_gene: TRBD2
abundance: .
v_gene: TRBV2
j_gene: TRBJ2-2
CDR3aa: CASSGTSGISGELFF
CDR3nt: TGTGCCAGCAGTGGTACTAGCGGGATTAGCGGGGAGCTGTTTTTT

d_gene: TRBD1
abundance: .
v_gene: TRBV6-1
j_gene: TRBJ2-6
CDR3aa: CASSEALGDRLGLGANVLTF
CDR3nt: TGTGCCAGCAGTGAAGCGTTGGGGGACAGGCTTGGTTTGGGGGCCAACGTCCTGACTTTC

d_gene: .
abundance: .
v_gene: TRBV30
j_gene: TRBJ1-2
CDR3aa: CAWRTGAGVYGYTF
CDR3nt: TGTGCCTGGAGGACGGGAGCTGGCGTCTATGGCTACACCTTC

d_gene: TRBD2
abundance: few
v_gene: TRBV5-1
j_gene: TRBJ2-2
CDR3aa: CASSLARLAGVPGELFF
CDR3nt: TGCGCCAGCAGCTTGGCCCGACTAGCGGGAGTTCCCGGGGAGCTGTTTTTT

d_gene: TRBD2
abundance: once
v_gene: TRBV7-6
j_gene: TRBJ2-1
CDR3aa: CASSLARSSGNEQFF
CDR3nt: TGTGCCAGCAGCTTAGCGAGGTCTAGCGGGAATGAGCAGTTCTTC

d_gene: TRBD1
abundance: .
v_gene: TRBV5-8
j_gene: TRBJ2-5
CDR3aa: CASSLMGQLEETQYF
CDR3nt: TGTGCCAGCAGCTTGATGGGACAGCTAGAAGAGACCCAGTACTTC

d_gene: .
abundance: .
v_gene: TRBV2
j_gene: TRBJ1-5
CDR3aa: CASRDSYSNQPQHF
CDR3nt: TGTGCCAGCAGGGACAGTTATAGCAATCAGCCCCAGCATTTT

d_gene: TRBD2
abundance: .
v_gene: TRBV10-3
j_gene: TRBJ2-1
CDR3aa: CAISALASGLYNEQFF
CDR3nt: TGTGCCATCAGTGCTTTGGCTAGCGGGCTCTACAATGAGCAGTTCTTC

d_gene: .
abundance: few
v_gene: TRBV7-8
j_gene: TRBJ2-7
CDR3aa: CASSSIYEQYF
CDR3nt: TGTGCCAGCAGCTCAATCTACGAGCAGTACTTC

d_gene: .
abundance: .
v_gene: TRBV14
j_gene: TRBJ2-3
CDR3aa: CASSRQPGIKGDTQYF
CDR3nt: TGTGCCAGCAGCCGACAACCAGGGATAAAGGGAGATACGCAGTATTTT

d_gene: TRBD1
abundance: once
v_gene: TRBV18
j_gene: TRBJ1-3
CDR3aa: CASSPSRDRAGNTIYF
CDR3nt: TGTGCCAGCTCACCTTCTCGGGACAGGGCTGGAAACACCATATATTTT

d_gene: TRBD2
abundance: .
v_gene: TRBV7-7
j_gene: TRBJ2-3
CDR3aa: CASSHGAGISTDTQYF
CDR3nt: TGTGCTAGCAGCCATGGAGCGGGAATTAGCACAGATACGCAGTATTTT

d_gene: TRBD1
abundance: .
v_gene: TRBV4-2
j_gene: TRBJ1-2
CDR3aa: CASSQARDRYDGYTF
CDR3nt: TGTGCCAGCAGCCAAGCCCGGGACAGGTACGATGGCTACACCTTC

d_gene: .
abundance: .
v_gene: TRBV7-2
j_gene: TRBJ2-7
CDR3aa: CASSSIQGKYEQYF
CDR3nt: TGTGCCAGCAGCTCCATCCAGGGGAAGTACGAGCAGTACTTC

d_gene: TRBD2
abundance: .
v_gene: TRBV9
j_gene: TRBJ2-2
CDR3aa: CASTKGLAVGGGSGELFF
CDR3nt: TGTGCCAGCACCAAAGGACTAGCGGTAGGGGGAGGTTCCGGGGAGCTGTTTTTT

d_gene: .
abundance: .
v_gene: TRBV19
j_gene: TRBJ2-2
CDR3aa: CASSRHQYTGELFF
CDR3nt: TGTGCCAGTAGTAGACACCAGTACACCGGGGAGCTGTTTTTT

d_gene: TRBD1
abundance: .
v_gene: TRBV5-6
j_gene: TRBJ2-1
CDR3aa: CASSWDPGQGYNEQFF
CDR3nt: TGTGCCAGCAGCTGGGATCCGGGACAGGGCTACAATGAGCAGTTCTTC

d_gene: .
abundance: .
v_gene: TRBV19
j_gene: TRBJ1-5
CDR3aa: CASSWVAGSNQPQHF
CDR3nt: TGTGCCAGTAGTTGGGTAGCGGGGTCCAATCAGCCCCAGCATTTT

d_gene: TRBD2
abundance: .
v_gene: TRBV19
j_gene: TRBJ2-5
CDR3aa: CASTVAGGETQYF
CDR3nt: TGTGCCAGTACAGTAGCGGGAGGAGAGACCCAGTACTTC

d_gene: .
abundance: few
v_gene: TRBV7-2
j_gene: TRBJ1-1
CDR3aa: CASSFSDMRDTEAFF
CDR3nt: TGTGCCAGCAGCTTTTCAGACATGAGGGACACTGAAGCTTTCTTT

d_gene: .
abundance: .
v_gene: TRBV28
j_gene: TRBJ1-3
CDR3aa: CASSFSPGTPSVLSGNTIYF
CDR3nt: TGTGCCAGCAGTTTTTCCCCCGGGACTCCATCGGTACTCTCTGGAAACACCATATATTTT

d_gene: .
abundance: .
v_gene: TRBV27
j_gene: TRBJ1-2
CDR3aa: CASSFFGTQGGGYTF
CDR3nt: TGTGCCAGCAGTTTTTTCGGGACCCAAGGGGGTGGCTACACCTTC

d_gene: .
abundance: .
v_gene: TRBV10-1
j_gene: TRBJ1-4
CDR3aa: CASAVSPNEKLFF
CDR3nt: TGCGCCAGCGCAGTGTCGCCTAATGAAAAACTGTTTTTT

d_gene: .
abundance: .
v_gene: TRBV6-5
j_gene: TRBJ2-5
CDR3aa: CASSPTVGGRETQYF
CDR3nt: TGTGCCAGCAGCCCGACGGTAGGAGGGCGAGAGACCCAGTACTTC